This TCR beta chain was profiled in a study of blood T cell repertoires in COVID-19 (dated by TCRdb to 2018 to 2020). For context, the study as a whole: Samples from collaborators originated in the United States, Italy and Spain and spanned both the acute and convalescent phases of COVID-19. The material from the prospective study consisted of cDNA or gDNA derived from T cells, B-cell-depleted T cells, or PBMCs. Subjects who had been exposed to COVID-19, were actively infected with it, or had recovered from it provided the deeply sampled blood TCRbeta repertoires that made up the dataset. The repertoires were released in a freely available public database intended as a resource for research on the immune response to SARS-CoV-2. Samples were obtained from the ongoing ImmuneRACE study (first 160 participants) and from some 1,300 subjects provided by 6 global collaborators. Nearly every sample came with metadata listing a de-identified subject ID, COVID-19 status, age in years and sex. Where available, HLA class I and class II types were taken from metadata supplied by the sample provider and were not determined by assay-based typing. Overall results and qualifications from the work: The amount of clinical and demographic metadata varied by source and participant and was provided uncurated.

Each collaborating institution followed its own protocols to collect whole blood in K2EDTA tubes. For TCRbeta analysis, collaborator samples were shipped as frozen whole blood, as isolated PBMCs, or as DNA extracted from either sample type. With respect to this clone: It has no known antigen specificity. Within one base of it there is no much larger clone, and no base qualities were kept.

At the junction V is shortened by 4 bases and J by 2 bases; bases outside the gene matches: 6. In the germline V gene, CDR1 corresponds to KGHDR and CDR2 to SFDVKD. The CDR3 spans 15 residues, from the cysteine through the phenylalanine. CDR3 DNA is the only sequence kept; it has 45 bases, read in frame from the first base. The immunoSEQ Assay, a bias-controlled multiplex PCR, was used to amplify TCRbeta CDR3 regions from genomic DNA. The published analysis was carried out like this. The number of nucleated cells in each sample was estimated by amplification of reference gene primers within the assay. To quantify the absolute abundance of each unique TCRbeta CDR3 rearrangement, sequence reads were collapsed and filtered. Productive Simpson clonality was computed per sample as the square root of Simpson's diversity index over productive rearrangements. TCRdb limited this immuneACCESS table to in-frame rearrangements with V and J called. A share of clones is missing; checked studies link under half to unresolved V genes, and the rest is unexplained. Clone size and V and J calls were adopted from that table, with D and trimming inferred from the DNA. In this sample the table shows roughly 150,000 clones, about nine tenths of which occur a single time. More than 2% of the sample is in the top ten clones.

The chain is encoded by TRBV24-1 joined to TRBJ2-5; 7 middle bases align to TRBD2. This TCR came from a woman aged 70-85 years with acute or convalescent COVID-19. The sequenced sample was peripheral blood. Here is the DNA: TGTGCCACCAGTGAGCCGGGGCGGGGGCAAGAGACCCAGTACTTC. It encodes CATSEPGRGQETQYF.